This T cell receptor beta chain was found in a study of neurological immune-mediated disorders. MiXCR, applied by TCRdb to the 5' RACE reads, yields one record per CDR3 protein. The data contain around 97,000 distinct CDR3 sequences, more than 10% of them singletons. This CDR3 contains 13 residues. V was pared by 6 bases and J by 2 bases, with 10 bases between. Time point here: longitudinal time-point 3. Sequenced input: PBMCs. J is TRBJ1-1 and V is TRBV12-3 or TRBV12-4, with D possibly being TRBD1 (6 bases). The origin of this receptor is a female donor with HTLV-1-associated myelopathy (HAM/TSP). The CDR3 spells CASRGQGNTEAFF. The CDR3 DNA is TGTGCCAGCAGGGGACAAGGAAACACTGAAGCTTTCTTT.